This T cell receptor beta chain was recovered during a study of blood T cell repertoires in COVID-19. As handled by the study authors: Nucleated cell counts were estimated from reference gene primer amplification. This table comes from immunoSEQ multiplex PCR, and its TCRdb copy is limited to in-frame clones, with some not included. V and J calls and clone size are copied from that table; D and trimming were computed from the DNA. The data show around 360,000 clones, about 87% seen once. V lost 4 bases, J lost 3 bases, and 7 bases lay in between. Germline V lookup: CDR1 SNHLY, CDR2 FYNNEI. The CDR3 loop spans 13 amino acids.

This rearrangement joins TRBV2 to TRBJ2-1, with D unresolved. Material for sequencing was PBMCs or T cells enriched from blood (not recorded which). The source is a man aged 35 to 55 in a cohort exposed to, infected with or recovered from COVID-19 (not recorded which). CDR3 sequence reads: CASSGSFYNEQFF. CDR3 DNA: TGTGCCAGCAGTGGGAGTTTCTACAATGAGCAGTTCTTC. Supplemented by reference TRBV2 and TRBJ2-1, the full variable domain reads EPEVTQTPSHQVTQMGQEVILRCVPISNHLYFYWYRQILGQKVEFLVSFYNNEISEKSEIFDDQFSVERPDGSNFTLKIRSTKLEDSAMYFCASSGSFYNEQFFGPGTRLTVL.